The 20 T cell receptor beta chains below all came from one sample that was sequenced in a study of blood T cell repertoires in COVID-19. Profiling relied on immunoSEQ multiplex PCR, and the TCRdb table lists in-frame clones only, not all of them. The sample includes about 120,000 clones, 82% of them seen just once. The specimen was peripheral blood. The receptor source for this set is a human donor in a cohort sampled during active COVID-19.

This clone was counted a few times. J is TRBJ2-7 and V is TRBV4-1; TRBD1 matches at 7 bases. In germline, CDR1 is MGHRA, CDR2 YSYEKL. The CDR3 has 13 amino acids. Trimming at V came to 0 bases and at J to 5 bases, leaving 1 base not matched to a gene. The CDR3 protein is CASSQDQGDEQYF. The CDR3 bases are TGCGCCAGCAGCCAAGATCAGGGGGACGAGCAGTACTTC.

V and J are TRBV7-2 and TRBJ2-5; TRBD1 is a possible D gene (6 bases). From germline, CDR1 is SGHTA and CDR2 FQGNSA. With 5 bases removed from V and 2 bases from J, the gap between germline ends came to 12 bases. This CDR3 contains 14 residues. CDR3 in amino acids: CASSTGTVQETQYF. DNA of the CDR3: TGTGCCAGCAGCACAGGGACGGTACAAGAGACCCAGTACTTC.

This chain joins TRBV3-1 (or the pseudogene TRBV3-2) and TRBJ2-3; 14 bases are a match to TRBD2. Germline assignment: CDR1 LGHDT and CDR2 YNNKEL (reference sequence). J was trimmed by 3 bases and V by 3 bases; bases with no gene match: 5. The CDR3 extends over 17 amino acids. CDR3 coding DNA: TGTGCCAGCAGCCAGGCGGGACTAGCGGGGGTGACAGATACGCAGTATTTT. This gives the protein CASSQAGLAGVTDTQYF.

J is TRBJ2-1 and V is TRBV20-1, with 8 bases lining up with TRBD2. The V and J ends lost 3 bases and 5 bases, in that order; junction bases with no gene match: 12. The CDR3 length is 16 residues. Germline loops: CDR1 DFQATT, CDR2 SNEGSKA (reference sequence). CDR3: CSASVPPGGVNNEQFF. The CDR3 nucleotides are TGCAGTGCTAGTGTCCCCCCCGGGGGGGTGAACAATGAGCAGTTCTTC.

CDR3 sequence reads: CASSFSGQGADEQFF. In nucleotides, the CDR3 is TGTGCCAGCAGCTTCTCGGGACAGGGGGCTGATGAGCAGTTCTTC. The chain joins TRBV7-9 to TRBJ2-1; 12 bases align to TRBD1. The V gene end was trimmed by 3 bases and the J gene end by 8 bases; junction bases not matched to a gene: 5. Germline assignment: CDR1 SEHNR and CDR2 FQNEAQ (reference sequence). The CDR3 is 15 amino acids.

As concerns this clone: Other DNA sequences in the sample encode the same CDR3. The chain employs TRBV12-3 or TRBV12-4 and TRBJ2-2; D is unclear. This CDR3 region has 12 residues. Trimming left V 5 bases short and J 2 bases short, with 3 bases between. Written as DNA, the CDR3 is TGTGCCAGCAGTCTCAACACCGGGGAGCTGTTTTTT. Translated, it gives CASSLNTGELFF.

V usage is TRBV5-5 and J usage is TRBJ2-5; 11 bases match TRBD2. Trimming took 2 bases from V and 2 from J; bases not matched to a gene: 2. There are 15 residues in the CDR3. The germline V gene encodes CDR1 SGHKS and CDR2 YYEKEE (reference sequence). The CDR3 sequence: CASSLTSGGQETQYF. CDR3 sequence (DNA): TGTGCCAGCAGCTTAACTAGCGGGGGACAAGAGACCCAGTACTTC.

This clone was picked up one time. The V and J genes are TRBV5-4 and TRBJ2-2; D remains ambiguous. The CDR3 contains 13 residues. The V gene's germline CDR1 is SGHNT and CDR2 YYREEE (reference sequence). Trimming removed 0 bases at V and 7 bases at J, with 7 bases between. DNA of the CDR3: TGTGCCAGCAGCTTGGCCTCTCTCGGGGAGCTGTTTTTT. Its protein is CASSLASLGELFF.

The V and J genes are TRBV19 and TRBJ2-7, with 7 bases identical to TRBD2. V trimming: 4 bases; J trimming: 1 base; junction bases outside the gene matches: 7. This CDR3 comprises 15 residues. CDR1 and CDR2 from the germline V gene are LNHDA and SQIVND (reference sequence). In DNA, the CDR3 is TGTGCCAGTAGTACTACTGCGGGGGAATCCTACGAGCAGTACTTC. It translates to CASSTTAGESYEQYF.

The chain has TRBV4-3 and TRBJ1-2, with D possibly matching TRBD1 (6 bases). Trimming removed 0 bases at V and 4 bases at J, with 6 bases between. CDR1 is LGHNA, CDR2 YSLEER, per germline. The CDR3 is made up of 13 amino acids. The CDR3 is CASSQEQGYGYTF. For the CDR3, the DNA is TGCGCCAGCAGCCAAGAACAGGGCTATGGCTACACCTTC.

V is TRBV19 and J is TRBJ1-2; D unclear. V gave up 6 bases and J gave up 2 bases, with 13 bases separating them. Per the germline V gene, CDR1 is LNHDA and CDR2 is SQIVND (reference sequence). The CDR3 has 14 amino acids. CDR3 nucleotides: TGTGCCAGTAGAGCAGGAAGTATGAACTATGGCTACACCTTC. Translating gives CASRAGSMNYGYTF.

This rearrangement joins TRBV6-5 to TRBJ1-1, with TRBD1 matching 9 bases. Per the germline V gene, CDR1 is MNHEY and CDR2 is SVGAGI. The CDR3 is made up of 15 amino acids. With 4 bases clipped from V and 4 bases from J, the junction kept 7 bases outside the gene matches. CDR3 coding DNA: TGTGCCAGCAGTTCCGGACAGGGGTCAGGCACTGAAGCTTTCTTT. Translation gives CASSSGQGSGTEAFF.

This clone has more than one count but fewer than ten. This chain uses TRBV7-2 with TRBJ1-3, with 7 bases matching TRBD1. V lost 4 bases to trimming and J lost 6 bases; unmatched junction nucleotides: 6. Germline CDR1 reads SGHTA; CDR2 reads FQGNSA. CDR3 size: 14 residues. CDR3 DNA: TGTGCCAGCAGCTGGGACAGACGGGAAAACACCATATATTTT. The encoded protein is CASSWDRRENTIYF.

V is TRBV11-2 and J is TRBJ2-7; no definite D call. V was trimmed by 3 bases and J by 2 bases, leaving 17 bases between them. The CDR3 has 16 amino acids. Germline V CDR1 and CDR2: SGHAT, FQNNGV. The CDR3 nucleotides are TGTGCCAGCAGCTTGAGACCCTCGGGTTACACCTACGAGCAGTACTTC. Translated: CASSLRPSGYTYEQYF.

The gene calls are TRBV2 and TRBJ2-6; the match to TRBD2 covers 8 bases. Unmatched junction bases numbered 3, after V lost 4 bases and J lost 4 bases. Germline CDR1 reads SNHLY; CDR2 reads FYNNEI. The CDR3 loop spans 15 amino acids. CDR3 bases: TGTGCCAGCAGTGCGGGAGGGGTCGGGGCCAACGTCCTGACTTTC. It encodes CASSAGGVGANVLTF.

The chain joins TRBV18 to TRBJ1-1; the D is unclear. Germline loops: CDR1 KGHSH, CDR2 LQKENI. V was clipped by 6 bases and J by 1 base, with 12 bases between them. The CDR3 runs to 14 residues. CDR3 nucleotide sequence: TGTGCCAGCTCCCTGAAGCGGGGGAACACTGAAGCTTTCTTT. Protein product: CASSLKRGNTEAFF.

CDR3 sequence reads: CASSEPRQGSNEKLFF. The DNA of the CDR3 is TGCGCCAGCAGTGAACCCCGACAGGGGTCTAATGAAAAACTGTTTTTT. The rearrangement joins TRBV10-1 to TRBJ1-4, with TRBD1 matching over 8 bases. The V gene end was trimmed by 3 bases and the J gene end by 3 bases; junction bases not matched to a gene: 6. CDR3 length: 16 residues. From germline, CDR1 is WNHNN and CDR2 SYGVQD (reference sequence).

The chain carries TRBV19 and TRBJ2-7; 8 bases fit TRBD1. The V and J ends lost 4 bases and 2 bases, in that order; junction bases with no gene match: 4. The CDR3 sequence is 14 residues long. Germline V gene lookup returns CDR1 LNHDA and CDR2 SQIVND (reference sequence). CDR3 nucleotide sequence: TGTGCCAGTAGTACAGGGGGCATGGCCTACGAGCAGTACTTC. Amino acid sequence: CASSTGGMAYEQYF. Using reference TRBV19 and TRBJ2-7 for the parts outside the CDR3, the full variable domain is DGGITQSPKYLFRKEGQNVTLSCEQNLNHDAMYWYRQDPGQGLRLIYYSQIVNDFQKGDIAEGYSVSREKKESFPLTVTSAQKNPTAFYLCASSTGGMAYEQYFGPGTRLTVT.

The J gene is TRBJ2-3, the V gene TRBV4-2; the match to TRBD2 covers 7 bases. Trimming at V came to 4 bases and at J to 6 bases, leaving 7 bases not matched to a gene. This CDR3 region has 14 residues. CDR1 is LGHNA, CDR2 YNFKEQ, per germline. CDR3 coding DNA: TGTGCCAGCAGCCCGGGGGGACCCACGGATACGCAGTATTTT. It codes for CASSPGGPTDTQYF.

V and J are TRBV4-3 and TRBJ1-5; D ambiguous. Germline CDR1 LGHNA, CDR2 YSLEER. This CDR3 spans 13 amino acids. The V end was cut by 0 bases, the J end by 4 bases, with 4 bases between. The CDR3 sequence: CASSQDLNQPQHF. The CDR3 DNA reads TGCGCCAGCAGCCAAGATCTGAATCAGCCCCAGCATTTT.